The 8 T cell receptor beta chains reported below all come from one sample, sequenced in a study of blood T cell repertoires in COVID-19. Data came from immunoSEQ multiplex PCR; TCRdb stores just in-frame clones and leaves some out. Among fewer than 80,000 clones listed, about four fifths were seen once. Sequencing input: peripheral blood. The receptors here all came from a human donor in a cohort sampled during active COVID-19.

The genes are TRBV6-6 and TRBJ2-3; possible D gene TRBD1, 6 bases. Germline CDR1 and CDR2: MNHNY and SVGAGI (reference sequence). V was trimmed by 5 bases and J by 0 bases, leaving 15 bases between them. The CDR3 is made up of 16 amino acids. Here the CDR3 DNA reads TGTGCCAGCAGTATCTACAGGGTCAGTAGCACAGATACGCAGTATTTT. Its protein is CASSIYRVSSTDTQYF.

V usage is TRBV6-5 and J usage is TRBJ1-5, with D possibly being TRBD1 (6 bases). The germline V gene has CDR1 MNHEY and CDR2 SVGAGI. This CDR3 region has 15 residues. The V gene lost 6 bases and the J gene lost 1 base, with 13 bases spanning the gap. The DNA for the CDR3 is TGTGCCAGCAGACCACAGGGAGGGAGCAATCAGCCCCAGCATTTT. Its protein is CASRPQGGSNQPQHF.

This rearrangement joins TRBV9 to TRBJ2-5; the match to TRBD2 covers 12 bases. The trim removed 3 bases at V and 5 bases at J, leaving 14 bases unmatched. Per germline, CDR1 SGDLS and CDR2 YYNGEE. The CDR3 length is 18 residues. CDR3 sequence: CASSALPGLAGRGETQYF. The CDR3, as DNA: TGTGCCAGCAGCGCCCTACCGGGACTAGCGGGTCGGGGGGAGACCCAGTACTTC.

The chain employs TRBV5-1 and TRBJ2-5; 9 bases line up with TRBD2. CDR3 size: 15 residues. The V and J ends lost 5 bases and 2 bases, in that order; junction bases with no gene match: 7. Germline CDR1 SGHRS, CDR2 YFSETQ. DNA of the CDR3: TGCGCCAGCAGACTCCAAGCGGGGGGTCAAGAGACCCAGTACTTC. Its protein is CASRLQAGGQETQYF. Supplemented by reference TRBV5-1 and TRBJ2-5, the full variable domain reads KAGVTQTPRYLIKTRGQQVTLSCSPISGHRSVSWYQQTPGQGLQFLFEYFSETQRNKGNFPGRFSGRQFSNSRSEMNVSTLELGDSALYLCASRLQAGGQETQYFGPGTRLLVL.

This chain connects TRBV4-2 to TRBJ1-2, with TRBD1 matching over 7 bases. CDR3 size: 16 residues. The trim removed 0 bases at V and 0 bases at J, leaving 4 bases unmatched. Germline V gene data show CDR1 as LGHNA and CDR2 as YNFKEQ. The CDR3 sequence: CASSQERTGANYGYTF. CDR3 in DNA: TGTGCCAGCAGCCAAGAACGGACAGGCGCTAACTATGGCTACACCTTC.

The gene calls are TRBV6-5 and TRBJ1-3, with D possibly TRBD1 on 5 matching bases. The V and J ends lost 7 bases and 3 bases respectively, with 16 bases between them. This CDR3 has 15 residues. The germline CDR1 and CDR2 sequences are MNHEY and SVGAGI. The chain's CDR3 is CASMSGTSVGNTIYF. The CDR3 DNA follows: TGTGCCAGCATGTCAGGGACTAGCGTTGGAAACACCATATATTTT.

V gene TRBV3-1 (or the pseudogene TRBV3-2) combines with J gene TRBJ2-3; D not resolved. CDR3 size: 11 residues. Trimming removed 4 bases at V and 6 bases at J, with 5 bases between. The germline gives CDR1 LGHDT, CDR2 YNNKEL (reference sequence). CDR3 sequence (DNA): TGTGCCAGCAGCCTTCTGGATACGCAGTATTTT. Translating it yields CASSLLDTQYF.

This clone was seen once. DNA of the CDR3: TGTGCCAGCAGTGAAGTAGGGGCTTATAGCAATCAGCCCCAGCATTTT. It yields the protein CASSEVGAYSNQPQHF. J is TRBJ1-5 and V is TRBV2; weak D call: TRBD1 (5 bases). The V gene lost 1 base and the J gene lost 0 bases, with 10 bases spanning the gap. Germline V gene lookup returns CDR1 SNHLY and CDR2 FYNNEI. The CDR3 contains 16 residues.